This entry is about one T cell receptor (beta chain). Its antigen remains unknown. The entry originates in a study of siplizumab effects on memory and regulatory T cells. Germline CDR1 and CDR2: SGHTA and FQGTGA. The V and J ends lost 5 bases and 0 bases, in that order; junction bases with no gene match: 7. The CDR3 sequence is 18 residues long. Broader study findings: Naive T cells apparently outstripped memory cells in diversity and seemed major alloresponse contributors. Among mappable alloreactive CD4+ clones, the Treg-derived fraction averaged roughly 70% with siplizumab versus 25% to 30% in controls.

Unstimulated naive, memory, effector memory and TEMRA subsets from three donor pairs have been sequenced, the authors report. The assay covered some 100,000 TCR templates per sample. Profiled with immunoSEQ multiplex PCR; TCRdb holds only in-frame clones, not every one. The top ten hold roughly 0.031% of the sample, which has more than 75,000 clones, roughly 96% seen once. The specimen was naive CD4+ T cells sorted from blood. V usage is TRBV7-3 and J usage is TRBJ2-3; 14 bases fit TRBD2. This clonotype originated in a human donor in good health. CDR3 sequence reads: CASSQGLAGGPSTDTQYF. DNA for the CDR3: TGTGCCAGCAGCCAAGGACTAGCGGGGGGTCCTAGCACAGATACGCAGTATTTT. The full variable domain, with the rest looked up from reference TRBV7-3 and TRBJ2-3, is GAGVSQTPSNKVTEKGKYVELRCDPISGHTALYWYRQSLGQGPEFLIYFQGTGAADDSGLPNDRFFAVRPEGSVSTLKIQRTERGDSAVYLCASSQGLAGGPSTDTQYFGPGTRLTVL.